This T cell receptor beta chain was retrieved from a study of blood T cells in healthy people across ages. Study-wide points: With donor CMV status unknown, expanded clonotype changes were possibly confounded. Because sorting was not performed, PBMCs prevented conclusive naive versus antigen-experienced comparison.

Germline-derived CDR1 and CDR2 are LGHDT and YNNKEL (reference sequence). The CDR3 is 14 residues long. The germline V and J ends were trimmed by 1 base and 6 bases, with 9 bases remaining between them. To note about this clonotype: Its antigen is not identified.

With a J-beta primer mix and a sample-barcoded 5' primer, a second PCR ran about 7 to 11 cycles. TCRdb reanalysed the 5' RACE reads using MiXCR and keeps one entry per CDR3 protein. The sample records about 640,000 distinct CDR3 sequences, roughly 50% being singletons. This receptor was obtained from a man aged 60 to 69 in good health. The chain uses TRBV3-1 and TRBJ2-2; D is possibly TRBD2 (6 bases). The source material was blood. The DNA for the CDR3 is TGTGCCAGCAGCCAAGTTGGAGGGCCCGGGGAGCTGTTTTTT. It codes for CASSQVGGPGELFF.